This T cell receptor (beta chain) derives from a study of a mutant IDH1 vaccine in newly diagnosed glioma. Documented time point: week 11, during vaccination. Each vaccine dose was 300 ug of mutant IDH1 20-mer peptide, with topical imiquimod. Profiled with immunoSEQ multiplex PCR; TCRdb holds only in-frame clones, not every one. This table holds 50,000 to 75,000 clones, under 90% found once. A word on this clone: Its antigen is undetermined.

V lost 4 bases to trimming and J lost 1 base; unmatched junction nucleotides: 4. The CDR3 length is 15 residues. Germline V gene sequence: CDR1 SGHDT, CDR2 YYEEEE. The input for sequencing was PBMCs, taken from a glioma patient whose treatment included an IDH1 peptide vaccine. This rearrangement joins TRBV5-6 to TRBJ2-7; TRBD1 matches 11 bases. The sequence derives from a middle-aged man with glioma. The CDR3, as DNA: TGTGCCAGCAGCGCAGGGACAGGGGGATCCTACGAGCAGTACTTC. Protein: CASSAGTGGSYEQYF.